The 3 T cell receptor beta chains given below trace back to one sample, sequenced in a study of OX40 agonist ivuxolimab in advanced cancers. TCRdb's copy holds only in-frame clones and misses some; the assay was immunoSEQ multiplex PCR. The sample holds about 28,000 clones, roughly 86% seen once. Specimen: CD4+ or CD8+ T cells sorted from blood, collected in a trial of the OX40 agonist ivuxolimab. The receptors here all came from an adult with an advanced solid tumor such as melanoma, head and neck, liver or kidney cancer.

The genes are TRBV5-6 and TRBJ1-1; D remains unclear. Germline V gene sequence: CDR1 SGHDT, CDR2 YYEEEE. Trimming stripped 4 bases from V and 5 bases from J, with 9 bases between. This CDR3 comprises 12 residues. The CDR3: CASSQQKTEAFF. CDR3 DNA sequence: TGTGCCAGCAGCCAACAGAAAACTGAAGCTTTCTTT.

CDR3 sequence: CASSFGTSGSYNEQFF. CDR3 nucleotide sequence: TGTGCCAGCAGCTTTGGGACTAGCGGGAGCTACAATGAGCAGTTCTTC. The rearrangement uses TRBV7-8 and TRBJ2-1, with 14 bases aligning to TRBD2. Trimming at V came to 3 bases and at J to 3 bases, leaving 1 base not matched to a gene. This CDR3 is built from 16 residues. Germline loops: CDR1 SGHVS, CDR2 FQNEAQ.

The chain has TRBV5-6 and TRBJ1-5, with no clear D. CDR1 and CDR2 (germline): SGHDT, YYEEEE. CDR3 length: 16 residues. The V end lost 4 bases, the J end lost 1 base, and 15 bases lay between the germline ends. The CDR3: CASSLAGLGSNQPQHF. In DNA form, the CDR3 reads TGTGCCAGCAGCCTTGCGGGGTTGGGGAGCAATCAGCCCCAGCATTTT.